Detailed here is one T cell receptor beta chain. With V trimmed by 0 bases and J by 8 bases, 4 bases remained unmatched. In germline, CDR1 is SGDLS, CDR2 YYNGEE. The CDR3 is made up of 14 amino acids. The data belong to a study of blood T cell repertoires in COVID-19. Turning to the study itself: T cells, B-cell-depleted T cells, or PBMCs supplied cDNA or gDNA.

TCRdb's copy holds only in-frame clones and misses some; the assay was immunoSEQ multiplex PCR. The sample carries some 220,000 clones, roughly 91% recorded once. The sequence was obtained from a man between 25 and 39 years old with COVID-19, enrolled during active disease. Input material: peripheral blood. The chain links TRBV9 to TRBJ2-1, with 8 bases aligning to TRBD1. The CDR3 sequence is CASSVDGQGYEQFF. In DNA, the CDR3 is TGTGCCAGCAGCGTAGACGGACAGGGATATGAGCAGTTCTTC.